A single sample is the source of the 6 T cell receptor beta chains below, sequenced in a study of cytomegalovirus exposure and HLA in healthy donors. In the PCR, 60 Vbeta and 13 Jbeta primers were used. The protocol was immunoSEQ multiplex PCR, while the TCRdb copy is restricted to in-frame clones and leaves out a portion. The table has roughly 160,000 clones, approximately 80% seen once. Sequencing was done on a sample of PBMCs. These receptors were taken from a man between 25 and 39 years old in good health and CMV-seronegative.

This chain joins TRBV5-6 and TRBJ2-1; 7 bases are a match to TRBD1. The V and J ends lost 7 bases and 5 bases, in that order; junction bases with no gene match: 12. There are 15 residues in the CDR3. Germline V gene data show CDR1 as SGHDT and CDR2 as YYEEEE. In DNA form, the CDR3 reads TGTGCCAGCGCTTCCCAGGACAGGCTAAACAATGAGCAGTTCTTC. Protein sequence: CASASQDRLNNEQFF.

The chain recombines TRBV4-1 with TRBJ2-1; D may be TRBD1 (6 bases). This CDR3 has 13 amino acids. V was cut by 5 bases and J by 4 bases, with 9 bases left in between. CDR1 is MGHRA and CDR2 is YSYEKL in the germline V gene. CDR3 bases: TGCGCCAGCAGCGGGACAAGTTACAATGAGCAGTTCTTC. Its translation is CASSGTSYNEQFF.

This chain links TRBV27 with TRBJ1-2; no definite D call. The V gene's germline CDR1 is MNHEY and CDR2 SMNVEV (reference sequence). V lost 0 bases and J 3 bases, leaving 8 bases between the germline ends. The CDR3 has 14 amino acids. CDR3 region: CASSLSWTDYGYTF. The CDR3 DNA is TGTGCCAGCAGTTTATCTTGGACTGACTATGGCTACACCTTC.

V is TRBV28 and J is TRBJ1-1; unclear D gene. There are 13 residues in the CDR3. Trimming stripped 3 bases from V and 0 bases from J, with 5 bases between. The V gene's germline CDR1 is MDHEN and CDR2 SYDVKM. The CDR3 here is CASSLAVNTEAFF. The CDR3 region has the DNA TGTGCCAGCAGTTTGGCAGTGAACACTGAAGCTTTCTTT.

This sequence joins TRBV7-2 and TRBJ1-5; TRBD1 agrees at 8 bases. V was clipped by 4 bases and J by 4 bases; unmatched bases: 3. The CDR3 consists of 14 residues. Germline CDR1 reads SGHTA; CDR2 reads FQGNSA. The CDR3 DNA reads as TGTGCCAGCAGCTCGGGACAGGCAAATCAGCCCCAGCATTTT. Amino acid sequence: CASSSGQANQPQHF.

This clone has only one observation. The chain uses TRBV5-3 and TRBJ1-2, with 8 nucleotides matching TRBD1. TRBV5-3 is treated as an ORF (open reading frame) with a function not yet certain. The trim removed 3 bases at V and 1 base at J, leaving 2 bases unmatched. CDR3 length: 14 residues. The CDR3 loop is CARSSDRVNYGYTF. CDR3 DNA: TGTGCCAGAAGCTCGGACAGGGTTAACTATGGCTACACCTTC.